These 18 T cell receptor beta chains were all obtained from the same sample, sequenced in a study of T cells expressing NK-cell markers (dated by TCRdb to about 2020). The library was prepared using 5' RACE. The instrument given in TCRdb is Illumina HiSeq 2000. The reads went through TCRdb reprocessing, and each CDR3 protein sequence gets one entry with no DNA. The sample table records 500,000 to 700,000 distinct CDR3 sequences. Approximately 3.5% of the sample rests with the top ten. The sequencing sample was made of blood T cells: a sorted CD56 or NKG2C T cell subset, CD4+ or CD8+ T cells, or bulk PBMC T cells (not recorded which). These receptors originate from a man aged 18 to 29 in good health. Donor details come from another sample of the same person, matched by shared clones.

The genes are TRBV28 and TRBJ2-1; the TCRdb D gene call, TRBD2, has no DNA to confirm it. The CDR3 has 12 amino acids. Germline V lookup: CDR1 MDHEN, CDR2 SYDVKM. CDR3 amino acids: CASSGLVDEQFF. The complete variable domain, with remaining parts taken from reference TRBV28 and TRBJ2-1, reads DVKVTQSSRYLVKRTGEKVFLECVQDMDHENMFWYRQDPGLGLRLIYFSYDVKMKEKGDIPEGYSVSREKKERFSLILESASTNQTSMYLCASSGLVDEQFFGPGTRLTVL.

The chain employs TRBV12-3 or TRBV12-4 and TRBJ2-2; TCRdb picks TRBD1, but there is no DNA to check that call. The CDR3 runs 13 residues. This chain's CDR3 is CASSPGGLGELFF.

This chain links TRBV20-1 with TRBJ2-1; TCRdb gives TRBD2 as the D gene, but with no DNA this cannot be confirmed. The CDR3 runs to 15 residues. Germline V gene lookup returns CDR1 DFQATT and CDR2 SNEGSKA (reference sequence). The CDR3 region is CSVKGDSGGYNEQFF.

The V gene is TRBV7-9, the J gene TRBJ2-1. The CDR3 is made up of 15 amino acids. In germline, CDR1 is SEHNR, CDR2 FQNEAQ (reference sequence). The CDR3 protein is CASSLAREIYNEQFF.

V gene TRBV27 combines with J gene TRBJ2-1; TCRdb proposes TRBD2, but this gene call is untestable without DNA. The CDR3 length is 12 residues. CDR1 and CDR2 (germline): MNHEY, SMNVEV (reference sequence). The chain's CDR3 is CASSFRGLEQFF.

The chain combines TRBV15 with TRBJ1-5. This CDR3 comprises 15 residues. Germline V CDR1 and CDR2: LNHNV, YYDKDF (reference sequence). The CDR3 region is CATSPRGTYNQPQHF.

The genes are TRBV12-3 or TRBV12-4 and TRBJ2-5; the D gene TCRdb calls, TRBD1, cannot be checked with no DNA. The CDR3 consists of 14 residues. The CDR3 reads CASKGPGSGETQYF.

V usage is TRBV5-6 and J usage is TRBJ2-4; the TCRdb D gene call, TRBD2, has no DNA to confirm it. In germline, CDR1 is SGHDT, CDR2 YYEEEE. This CDR3 is built from 18 residues. CDR3 in amino acids: CASSRLAGEEVAKNIQYF. Using reference TRBV5-6 and TRBJ2-4 for the parts outside the CDR3, the full variable domain is DAGVTQSPTHLIKTRGQQVTLRCSPKSGHDTVSWYQQALGQGPQFIFQYYEEEERQRGNFPDRFSGHQFPNYSSELNVNALLLGDSALYLCASSRLAGEEVAKNIQYFGAGTRLSVL.

The chain combines TRBV5-1 with TRBJ2-1; the TCRdb D gene call, TRBD1, has no DNA to confirm it. CDR1 is SGHRS, CDR2 YFSETQ, per germline. The CDR3 consists of 15 residues. The chain's CDR3 is CASRRSEGSYNEQFF.

The V and J genes are TRBV12-3 or TRBV12-4 and TRBJ2-3; TCRdb designates TRBD1, a call that cannot be tested without DNA. The CDR3 extends over 14 amino acids. CDR3 amino acids: CASSPRDGSDTQYF.

This chain uses TRBV4-3 with TRBJ2-2; the D call from TCRdb, TRBD1, cannot be confirmed without DNA. Germline values: CDR1 LGHNA, CDR2 YSLEER. The CDR3 length is 16 residues. CDR3 residues: CASRRQGARSTGELFF.

The V gene is TRBV20-1, the J gene TRBJ1-2; TCRdb calls TRBD1, which cannot be checked without DNA. The CDR3 is 13 amino acids. Germline values: CDR1 DFQATT, CDR2 SNEGSKA (reference sequence). CDR3: CSATGGASYGYTF.

The chain couples TRBV5-1 to TRBJ1-2; TCRdb returns TRBD1, unconfirmable since there is no DNA. Germline lookup yields CDR1 SGHRS and CDR2 YFSETQ. CDR3 size: 14 residues. CDR3: CASSPGQGRYGYTF.

The rearrangement joins TRBV20-1 to TRBJ2-7; TCRdb lists TRBD2, though no DNA is available to test this call. This CDR3 has 15 residues. From germline, CDR1 is DFQATT and CDR2 SNEGSKA (reference sequence). CDR3 region: CSATRGRRSSYEQYF.

This chain links TRBV27 with TRBJ2-5. Germline values: CDR1 MNHEY, CDR2 SMNVEV (reference sequence). The CDR3 totals 13 residues. CDR3 sequence reads: CASSLGYQETQYF.

The V gene is TRBV28, the J gene TRBJ2-1; TCRdb designates TRBD1, a call that cannot be tested without DNA. CDR3 length: 15 amino acids. CDR1 is MDHEN and CDR2 is SYDVKM in the germline V gene. CDR3 sequence reads: CASRNIRDPAQEQFF.

The rearrangement uses TRBV12-5 and TRBJ1-4; absent DNA, TCRdb's TRBD1 call cannot be checked. This CDR3 spans 19 amino acids. In germline, CDR1 is LGHNT, CDR2 FRNRAP. CDR3 in amino acids: CASGLVFRDSCATNEKLFF.

The chain employs TRBV28 and TRBJ1-1; TCRdb names TRBD1, which stays unverified in the absence of DNA. Germline CDR1 and CDR2: MDHEN and SYDVKM. This CDR3 spans 11 amino acids. The CDR3: CASKRQGLAFF.